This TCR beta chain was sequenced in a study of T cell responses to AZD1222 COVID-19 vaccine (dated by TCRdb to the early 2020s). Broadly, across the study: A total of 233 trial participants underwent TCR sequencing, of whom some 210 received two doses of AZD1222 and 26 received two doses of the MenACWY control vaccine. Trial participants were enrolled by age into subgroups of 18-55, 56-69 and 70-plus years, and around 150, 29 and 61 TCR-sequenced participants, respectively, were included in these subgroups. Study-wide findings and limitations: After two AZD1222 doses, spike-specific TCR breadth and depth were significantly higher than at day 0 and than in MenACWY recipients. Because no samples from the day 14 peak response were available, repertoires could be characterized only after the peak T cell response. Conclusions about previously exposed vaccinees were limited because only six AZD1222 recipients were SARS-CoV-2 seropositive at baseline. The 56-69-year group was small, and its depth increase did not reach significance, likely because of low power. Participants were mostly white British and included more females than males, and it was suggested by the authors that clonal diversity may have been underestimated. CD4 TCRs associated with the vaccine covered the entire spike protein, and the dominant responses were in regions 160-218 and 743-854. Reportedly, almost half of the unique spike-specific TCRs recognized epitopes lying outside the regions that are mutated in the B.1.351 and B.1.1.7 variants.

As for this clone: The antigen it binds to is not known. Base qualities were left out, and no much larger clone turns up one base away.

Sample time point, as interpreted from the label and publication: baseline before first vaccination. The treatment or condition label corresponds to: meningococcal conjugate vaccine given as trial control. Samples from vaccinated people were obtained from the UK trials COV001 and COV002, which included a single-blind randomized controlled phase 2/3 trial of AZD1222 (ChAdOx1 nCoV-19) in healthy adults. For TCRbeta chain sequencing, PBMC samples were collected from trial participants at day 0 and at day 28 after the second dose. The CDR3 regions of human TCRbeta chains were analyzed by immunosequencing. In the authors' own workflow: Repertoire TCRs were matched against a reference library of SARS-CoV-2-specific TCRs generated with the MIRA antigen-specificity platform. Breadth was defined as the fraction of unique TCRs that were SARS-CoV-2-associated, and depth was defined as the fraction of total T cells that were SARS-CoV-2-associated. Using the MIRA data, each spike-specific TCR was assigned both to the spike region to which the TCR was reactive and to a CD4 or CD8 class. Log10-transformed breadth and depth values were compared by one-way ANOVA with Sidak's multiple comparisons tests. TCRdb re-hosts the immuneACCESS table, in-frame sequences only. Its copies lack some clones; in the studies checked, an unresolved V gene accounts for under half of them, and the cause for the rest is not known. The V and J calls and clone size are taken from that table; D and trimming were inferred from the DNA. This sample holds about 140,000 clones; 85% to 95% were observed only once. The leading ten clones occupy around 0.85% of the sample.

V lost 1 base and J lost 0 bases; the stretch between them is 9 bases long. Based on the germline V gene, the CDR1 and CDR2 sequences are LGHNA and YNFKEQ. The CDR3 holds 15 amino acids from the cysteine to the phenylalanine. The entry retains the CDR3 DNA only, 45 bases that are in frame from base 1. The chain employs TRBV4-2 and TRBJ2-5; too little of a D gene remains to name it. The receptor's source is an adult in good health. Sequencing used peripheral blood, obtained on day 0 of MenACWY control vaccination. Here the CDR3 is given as CASSQAVPNQETQYF. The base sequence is TGTGCCAGCAGCCAAGCGGTACCTAACCAAGAGACCCAGTACTTC.